This record concerns one T cell receptor (beta chain) sequence. What it recognizes is unknown. The ends were cut back, 6 bases at V and 0 bases at J, with 12 bases in the middle. CDR3 length equals 14 residues. Per the germline V gene, CDR1 is LNHDA and CDR2 is SQIVND (reference sequence). These data are taken from a study of OX40 agonist ivuxolimab in advanced cancers. In the study overall: Patients received ivuxolimab, an intravenous treatment, every 2 weeks at 0.01 to 10 mg/kg.

Sequencing used immunoSEQ multiplex PCR; TCRdb keeps in-frame clones, though not all of them. Of 90,000 to 120,000 clones in the sample, less than 95% were seen once. Study results and limitations: Individuals who were partial responders at 0.1-3.0 mg/kg had clonal expansion that ranked among the lowest. More expanded clones were seen, on average, in CD8+ T cells than in CD4+. The investigators did not determine what antigen specificity the expanded peripheral T cells had.

The clonotype originates from an adult with an advanced solid tumor such as melanoma, head and neck, liver or kidney cancer. V gene TRBV19 combines with J gene TRBJ2-7, with D possibly matching TRBD2 (5 bases). Sequencing was performed on CD4+ or CD8+ T cells sorted from blood, taken in a trial of the OX40 agonist ivuxolimab. The CDR3 nucleotides are TGTGCCAGTAGGTCAAGCGGTAGCTCCTACGAGCAGTACTTC. Amino acid sequence: CASRSSGSSYEQYF.